This T cell receptor (beta chain) derives from a study of OX40 agonist ivuxolimab in advanced cancers. For the study at large: Ivuxolimab was administered intravenously to patients at 0.01 to 10 mg/kg every 2 weeks. Study-wide points: A proportion of nonresponders additionally exhibited low normalized T-cell clonal expansion.

Sequencing was performed with immunoSEQ multiplex PCR; in TCRdb, only in-frame clones are kept and a portion is missing. The sample has approximately 60,000 clones, about four fifths seen once. The CDR3 length is 13 residues. Germline V gene lookup returns CDR1 LNHDA and CDR2 SQIVND (reference sequence). V trimming: 5 bases; J trimming: 8 bases; junction bases outside the gene matches: 7. Blood samples were obtained at baseline, cycle 4 day 1, and cycle 7 day 1. Notes on this clone: The antigen is not known.

The sample here was CD4+ or CD8+ T cells sorted from blood, taken in a trial of the OX40 agonist ivuxolimab. This receptor was identified in an adult with an advanced solid tumor such as melanoma, head and neck, liver or kidney cancer. The chain has TRBV19 and TRBJ1-2; 8 bases are a match to TRBD1. The CDR3 region is CASSPQGASGYTF. The DNA for the CDR3 is TGTGCCAGTAGTCCCCAGGGGGCGAGCGGCTACACCTTC.